The 27 T cell receptor beta chains below come from one sample, sequenced in a study of monozygotic twins with inflammatory bowel disease. TCRdb re-called the 5' RACE reads and gives one entry per CDR3 protein, without DNA. This repertoire includes 400,000 to 500,000 distinct CDR3 sequences. The sequencing input was blood. The source of these receptors is a human donor with ulcerative colitis or Crohn's disease, or a healthy co-twin of an affected twin (not recorded which).

This chain uses TRBV12-3 or TRBV12-4 with TRBJ1-2; TCRdb's D call of TRBD1 is untestable without DNA. CDR3 length: 15 residues. The CDR3 sequence: CARSLLGQSPYGYTF.

This chain joins TRBV28 and TRBJ2-1; TCRdb designates TRBD2, a call that cannot be tested without DNA. Germline V CDR1 and CDR2: MDHEN, SYDVKM. The length of the CDR3 is 20 residues. This chain's CDR3 is CASSLVFWRGTSGRRNEQFF.

V gene TRBV25-1 combines with J gene TRBJ1-5. The CDR3 loop spans 13 amino acids. Per germline, CDR1 MGHDK and CDR2 SYGVNS. This CDR3 is CASSTDRNQPLHF.

The CDR3 loop reads CASMGNYGYTF. This chain connects TRBV12-3 or TRBV12-4 to TRBJ1-2. This CDR3 region has 11 residues.

The rearrangement uses TRBV7-9 and TRBJ1-1. There are 12 residues in the CDR3. Germline lookup yields CDR1 SEHNR and CDR2 FQNEAQ (reference sequence). CDR3 sequence reads: CASSQAKIEAFF.

This chain connects TRBV5-1 to TRBJ1-1. Germline assignment: CDR1 SGHRS and CDR2 YFSETQ. CDR3 length: 14 residues. CDR3 protein: CASSPEQGNTEAFF.

The V gene is TRBV5-1, the J gene TRBJ1-1; TCRdb proposes TRBD1, but this gene call is untestable without DNA. The CDR3 is 13 residues long. The germline V gene has CDR1 SGHRS and CDR2 YFSETQ. CDR3 amino acids: CASSAQGYTEAFF.

The chain is built from TRBV5-5 and TRBJ1-1; TCRdb indicates TRBD1, and absent DNA this call remains unverified. This CDR3 comprises 13 residues. Germline V gene sequence: CDR1 SGHKS, CDR2 YYEKEE (reference sequence). CDR3: CASSLQGFTEAFF.

This rearrangement joins TRBV29-1 to TRBJ2-7; absent DNA, TCRdb's TRBD1 call cannot be checked. Germline-derived CDR1 and CDR2 are SQVTM and ANQGSEA. CDR3 length equals 15 residues. The chain's CDR3 is CSVGGGIGQSYEQYF.

The chain recombines TRBV3-1 with TRBJ1-3; the D call of TRBD1 rests on TCRdb alone, since no DNA is present to check it. The CDR3 covers 17 residues. Germline V CDR1 and CDR2: LGHDT, YNNKEL (reference sequence). The CDR3 here is CASSPSGTGGSGNTIYF.

The CDR3 sequence is CASSLGAAVDEQYF. The V and J genes are TRBV5-4 and TRBJ2-7; the D gene TCRdb calls, TRBD1, cannot be checked with no DNA. The CDR3 runs to 14 residues. CDR1 and CDR2 from the germline V gene are SGHNT and YYREEE (reference sequence).

V usage is TRBV24-1 and J usage is TRBJ2-1; there is no DNA to check the TCRdb D call of TRBD1. The CDR3 has 11 residues. CDR1 KGHDR and CDR2 SFDVKD come from the germline V gene. The CDR3 here is CATSDDRVWFF.

The chain employs TRBV28 and TRBJ1-1; the D call from TCRdb, TRBD1, cannot be confirmed without DNA. Germline CDR1 is MDHEN and CDR2 is SYDVKM. The CDR3 runs 14 residues. The CDR3 is CASSYHPGGTEAFF.

V and J are TRBV19 and TRBJ1-2. The CDR3 is 17 amino acids. The germline V gene encodes CDR1 LNHDA and CDR2 SQIVND (reference sequence). The CDR3 loop reads CASSIDHRKWFNYGYTF. Full variable domain (outside the CDR3, taken from reference TRBV19 and TRBJ1-2): DGGITQSPKYLFRKEGQNVTLSCEQNLNHDAMYWYRQDPGQGLRLIYYSQIVNDFQKGDIAEGYSVSREKKESFPLTVTSAQKNPTAFYLCASSIDHRKWFNYGYTFGSGTRLTVV.

The V gene is TRBV19, the J gene TRBJ2-5; as DNA is missing, the TRBD2 call by TCRdb cannot be tested. The CDR3 has 15 amino acids. CDR1 and CDR2 from the germline V gene are LNHDA and SQIVND (reference sequence). The CDR3 sequence is CASSHLGAGGETQYF.

The rearrangement joins TRBV10-2 to TRBJ2-6; TCRdb picks TRBD2, but there is no DNA to check that call. The CDR3 has 18 amino acids. CDR1 and CDR2 (germline): WSHSY, SAAADI. This CDR3 reads CASSELRGGPPGANVLTF.

The rearrangement uses TRBV6-1 and TRBJ1-1. CDR1 is MNHNS, CDR2 SASEGT, per germline. CDR3 length: 14 residues. The CDR3 sequence: CATTKRDRITEAFF.

The CDR3 region is CASSPHGGYEQYF. The V and J genes are TRBV7-3 and TRBJ2-7; checking the TCRdb D call of TRBD1 is not possible without DNA. There are 13 residues in the CDR3. Germline V gene lookup returns CDR1 SGHTA and CDR2 FQGTGA.

The chain joins TRBV7-9 to TRBJ2-5; without DNA, the TCRdb call of TRBD1 cannot be checked. CDR1 and CDR2 (germline): SEHNR, FQNEAQ (reference sequence). The CDR3 is made up of 14 amino acids. CDR3: CASRSLGVAETQYF.

The chain couples TRBV27 to TRBJ2-2; no DNA is available, so the TRBD1 call from TCRdb remains unchecked. The CDR3 covers 16 residues. CDR1 and CDR2 from the germline V gene are MNHEY and SMNVEV (reference sequence). CDR3 amino acids: CASSLRIQGNTGELFF.

The J gene is TRBJ2-7, the V gene TRBV14. Germline CDR1 reads SGHDN; CDR2 reads FVKESK. The CDR3 length is 12 residues. CDR3 sequence: CASSQVSHEQYF.

This rearrangement joins TRBV4-1 to TRBJ2-3. From germline, CDR1 is MGHRA and CDR2 YSYEKL. This CDR3 region has 15 residues. CDR3 protein: CASSQETSFGDTQYF.

The chain is built from TRBV7-2 and TRBJ2-7; TCRdb's assignment of TRBD2 cannot be checked, as there is no DNA. CDR1 and CDR2 (germline): SGHTA, FQGNSA. The CDR3 has 14 amino acids. The CDR3 region is CASSPRTSGPPQYF.

The chain couples TRBV3-1 to TRBJ2-2. Germline V gene data show CDR1 as LGHDT and CDR2 as YNNKEL (reference sequence). The CDR3 consists of 12 residues. CDR3: CASSQVPGELFF.

CDR3 residues: CATYGGGETTEAFF. The chain recombines TRBV27 with TRBJ1-1. The length of the CDR3 is 14 residues. CDR1 MNHEY and CDR2 SMNVEV come from the germline V gene (reference sequence).

The chain links TRBV12-3 or TRBV12-4 to TRBJ2-3; TCRdb selects TRBD2, and the lack of DNA leaves this call unchecked. The CDR3 length is 14 residues. CDR3 loop: CASSLTGIRDTQYF.

CDR3 protein: CASSLSSGHYNEQFF. The chain recombines TRBV5-4 with TRBJ2-1; TCRdb's D call of TRBD2 is untestable without DNA. The germline CDR1 and CDR2 sequences are SGHNT and YYREEE (reference sequence). The length of the CDR3 is 15 residues.